This TCR beta chain was sequenced in a study of blood T cells in healthy people across ages. PCR was performed a second time for roughly 7 to 11 cycles using a sample-barcoded 5' primer and a J-beta primer mix. TCRdb reprocessed the 5' RACE reads via MiXCR and lists one record per CDR3 protein. This table holds about 1,400,000 distinct CDR3 sequences, 55% to 75% found once. Germline V gene sequence: CDR1 SGHAT, CDR2 FQNNGV. The length of the CDR3 is 15 residues. Trimming left V 5 bases short and J 6 bases short, with 20 bases between. Sequenced sample: blood. The chain employs TRBV11-2 and TRBJ2-7; the D gene is possibly TRBD2 (7 bases). This clonotype was obtained from a man aged 18-30 years in good health. This CDR3 reads CASSREGGGFFEQYF. CDR3 sequence (DNA): TGTGCCAGCAGCCGAGAGGGGGGGGGGTTTTTCGAGCAGTACTTC.